The clone carrying this T cell receptor (beta chain) has at least ten counts. No antigen is known for it. These data belong to a study of T cells after yellow fever vaccination. Regarding the study as a whole: Weaker in magnitude, the secondary response showed a faster peak on day 5 versus 15. Clones that expanded after primary vaccination mostly reappeared after the booster (96% CD4, 88% CD8).

Each CDR3 protein gets one entry after TCRdb re-called the 5' RACE reads with MiXCR. The sample shows around 160,000 distinct CDR3 sequences, less than 9% of them seen only once. The germline CDR1 and CDR2 sequences are SGHAT and FQNNGV. The CDR3 covers 14 residues. Germline trimming cut 2 bases from V and 5 bases from J; bases unmatched to any gene: 3. This clonotype was obtained from a man between 18 and 29 years old who received the YFV17D yellow fever vaccine. The source material was CD4+ T cells sorted from PBMCs, sampled 5 days after the first yellow fever vaccination. This chain links TRBV11-2 with TRBJ2-1; 7 bases fit TRBD1. The CDR3 is CASSLRGPNNEQFF. The CDR3 DNA sequence: TGTGCCAGCAGCTTAAGGGGGCCTAACAATGAGCAGTTCTTC.